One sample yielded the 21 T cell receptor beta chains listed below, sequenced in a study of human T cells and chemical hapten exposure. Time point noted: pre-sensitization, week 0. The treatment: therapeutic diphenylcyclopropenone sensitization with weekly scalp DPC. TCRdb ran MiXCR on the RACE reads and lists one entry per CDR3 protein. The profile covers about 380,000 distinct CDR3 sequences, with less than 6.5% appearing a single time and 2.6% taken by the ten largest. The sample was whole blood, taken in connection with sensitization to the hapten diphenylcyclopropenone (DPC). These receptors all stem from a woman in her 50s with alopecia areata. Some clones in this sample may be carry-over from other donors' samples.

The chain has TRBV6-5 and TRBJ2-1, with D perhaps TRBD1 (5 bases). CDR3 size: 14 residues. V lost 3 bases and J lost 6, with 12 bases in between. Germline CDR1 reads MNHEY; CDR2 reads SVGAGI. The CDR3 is CASSYSDSLNEQFF. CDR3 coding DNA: TGTGCCAGCAGTTATTCAGACAGCCTCAATGAGCAGTTCTTC.

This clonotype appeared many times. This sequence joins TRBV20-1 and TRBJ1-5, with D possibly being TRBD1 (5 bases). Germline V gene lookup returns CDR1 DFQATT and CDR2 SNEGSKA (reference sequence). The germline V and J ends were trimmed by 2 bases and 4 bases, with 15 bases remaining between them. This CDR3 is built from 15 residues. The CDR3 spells CSARLRGGDNQPQHF. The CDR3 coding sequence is TGCAGTGCTAGATTACGGGGAGGGGATAATCAGCCCCAGCATTTT.

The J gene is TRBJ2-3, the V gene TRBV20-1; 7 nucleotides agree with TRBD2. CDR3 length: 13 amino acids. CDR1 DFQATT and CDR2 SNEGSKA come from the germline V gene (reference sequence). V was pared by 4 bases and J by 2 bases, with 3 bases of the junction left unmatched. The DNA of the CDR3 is TGCAGTGCTATTGGGACTACCACAGATACGCAGTATTTT. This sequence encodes CSAIGTTTDTQYF.

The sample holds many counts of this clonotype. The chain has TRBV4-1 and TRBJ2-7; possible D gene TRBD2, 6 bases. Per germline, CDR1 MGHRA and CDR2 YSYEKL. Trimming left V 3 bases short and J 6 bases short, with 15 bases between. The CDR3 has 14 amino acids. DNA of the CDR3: TGCGCCAGCAGCCAGGGGGGACTCCCACTCGAGCAGTACTTC. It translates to CASSQGGLPLEQYF.

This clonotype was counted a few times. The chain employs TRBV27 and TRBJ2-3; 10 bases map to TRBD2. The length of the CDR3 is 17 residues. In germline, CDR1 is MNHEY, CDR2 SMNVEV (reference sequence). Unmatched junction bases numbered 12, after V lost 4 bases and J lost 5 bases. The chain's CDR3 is CASSSRGLAVPRDTQYF. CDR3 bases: TGTGCCAGCAGTTCCCGAGGACTAGCGGTTCCTAGAGATACGCAGTATTTT.

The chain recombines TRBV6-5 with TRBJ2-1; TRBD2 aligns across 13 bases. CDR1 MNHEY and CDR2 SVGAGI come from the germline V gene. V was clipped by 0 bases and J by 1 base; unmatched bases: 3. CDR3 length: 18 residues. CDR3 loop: CASSYSRLAGGSYNEQFF. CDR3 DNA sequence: TGTGCCAGCAGTTACTCGAGACTAGCGGGAGGTTCCTACAATGAGCAGTTCTTC.

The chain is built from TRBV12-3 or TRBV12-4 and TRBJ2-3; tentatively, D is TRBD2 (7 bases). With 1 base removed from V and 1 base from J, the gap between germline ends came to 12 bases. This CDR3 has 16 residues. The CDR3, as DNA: TGTGCCAGCAGTTTAGTCAGGGAGGGGGGCACAGATACGCAGTATTTT. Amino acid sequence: CASSLVREGGTDTQYF.

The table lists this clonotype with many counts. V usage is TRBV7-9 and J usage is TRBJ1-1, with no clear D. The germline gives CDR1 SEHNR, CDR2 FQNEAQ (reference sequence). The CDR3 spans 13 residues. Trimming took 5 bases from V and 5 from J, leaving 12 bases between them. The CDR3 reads CASSLGLGTEAFF. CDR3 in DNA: TGTGCCAGCAGCCTGGGCCTAGGGACTGAAGCTTTCTTT.

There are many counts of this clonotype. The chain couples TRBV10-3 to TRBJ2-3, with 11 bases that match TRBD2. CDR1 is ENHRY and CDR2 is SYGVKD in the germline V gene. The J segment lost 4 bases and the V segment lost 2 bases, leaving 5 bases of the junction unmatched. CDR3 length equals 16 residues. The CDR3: CAISEPTSGSSDTQYF. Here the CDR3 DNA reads TGTGCCATCAGTGAGCCTACTAGCGGGAGCTCAGATACGCAGTATTTT.

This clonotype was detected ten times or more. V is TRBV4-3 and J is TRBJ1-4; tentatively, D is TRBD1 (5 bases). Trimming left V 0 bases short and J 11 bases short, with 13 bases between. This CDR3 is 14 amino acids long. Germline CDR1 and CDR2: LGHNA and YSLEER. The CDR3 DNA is TGCGCCAGCAGCCAAGATGCGCAGGGTGGGAAACTGTTTTTT. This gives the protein CASSQDAQGGKLFF.

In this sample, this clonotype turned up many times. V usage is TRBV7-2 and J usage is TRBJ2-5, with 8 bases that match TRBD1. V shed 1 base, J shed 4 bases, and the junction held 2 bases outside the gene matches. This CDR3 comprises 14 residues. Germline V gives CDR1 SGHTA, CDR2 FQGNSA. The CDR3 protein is CASSLDRGVETQYF. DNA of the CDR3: TGTGCCAGCAGCTTAGACAGGGGGGTAGAGACCCAGTACTTC.

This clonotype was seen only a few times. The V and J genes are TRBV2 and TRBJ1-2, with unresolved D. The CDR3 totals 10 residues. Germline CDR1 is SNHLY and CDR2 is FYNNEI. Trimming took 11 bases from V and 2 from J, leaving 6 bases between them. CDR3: CALKNYGYTF. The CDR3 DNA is TGTGCCCTTAAGAACTATGGCTACACCTTC.

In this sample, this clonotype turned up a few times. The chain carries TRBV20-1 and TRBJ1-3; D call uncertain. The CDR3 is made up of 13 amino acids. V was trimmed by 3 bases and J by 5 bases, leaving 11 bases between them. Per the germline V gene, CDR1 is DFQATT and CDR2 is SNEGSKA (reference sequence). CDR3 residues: CSASTTDRNTIYF. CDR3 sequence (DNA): TGCAGTGCTAGTACTACAGACCGAAACACCATATATTTT.

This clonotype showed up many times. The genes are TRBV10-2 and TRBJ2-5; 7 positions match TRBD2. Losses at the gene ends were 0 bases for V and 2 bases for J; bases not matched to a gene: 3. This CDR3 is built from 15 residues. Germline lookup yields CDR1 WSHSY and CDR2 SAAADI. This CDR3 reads CASSESGGGQETQYF. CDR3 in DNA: TGCGCCAGCAGTGAGTCGGGGGGGGGACAAGAGACCCAGTACTTC.

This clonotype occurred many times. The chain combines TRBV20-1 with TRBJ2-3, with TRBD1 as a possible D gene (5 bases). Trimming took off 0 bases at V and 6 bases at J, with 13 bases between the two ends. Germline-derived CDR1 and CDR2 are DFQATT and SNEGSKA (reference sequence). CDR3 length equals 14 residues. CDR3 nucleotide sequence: TGCAGTGCTAGAGATTCCAGGGCCCGGGATACGCAGTATTTT. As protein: CSARDSRARDTQYF.

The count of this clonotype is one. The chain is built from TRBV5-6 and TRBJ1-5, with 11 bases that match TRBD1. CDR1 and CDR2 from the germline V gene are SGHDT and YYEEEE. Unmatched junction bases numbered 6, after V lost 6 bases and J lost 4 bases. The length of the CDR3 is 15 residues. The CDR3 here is CASTLGTGGNQPQHF. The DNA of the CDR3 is TGTGCCAGCACCCTTGGGACAGGGGGAAATCAGCCCCAGCATTTT.

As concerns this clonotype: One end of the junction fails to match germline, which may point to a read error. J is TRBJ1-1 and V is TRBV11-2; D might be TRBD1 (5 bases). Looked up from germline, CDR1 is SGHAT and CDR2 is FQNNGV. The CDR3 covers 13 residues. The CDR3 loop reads CAGSLDWGAEAFF. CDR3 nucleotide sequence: TGTGCCGGCAGCTTAGATTGGGGGGCTGAAGCTTTCTTT.

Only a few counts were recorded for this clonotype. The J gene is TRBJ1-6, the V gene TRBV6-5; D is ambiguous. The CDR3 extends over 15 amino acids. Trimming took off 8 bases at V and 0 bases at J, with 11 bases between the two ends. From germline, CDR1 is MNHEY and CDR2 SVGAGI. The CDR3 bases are TGTGCCAGCGGGAGGGCGAGCTCCTATAATTCACCCCTCCACTTT. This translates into CASGRASSYNSPLHF.

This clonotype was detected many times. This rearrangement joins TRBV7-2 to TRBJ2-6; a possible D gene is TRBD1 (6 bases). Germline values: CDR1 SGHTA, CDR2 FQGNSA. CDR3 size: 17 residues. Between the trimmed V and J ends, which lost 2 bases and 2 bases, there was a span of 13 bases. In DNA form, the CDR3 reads TGTGCCAGCAGCTTACGTCAGGGGTGGGCTGGGGCCAACGTCCTGACTTTC. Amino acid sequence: CASSLRQGWAGANVLTF. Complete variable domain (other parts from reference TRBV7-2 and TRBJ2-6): GAGVSQSPSNKVTEKGKDVELRCDPISGHTALYWYRQSLGQGLEFLIYFQGNSAPDKSGLPSDRFSAERTGGSVSTLTIQRTQQEDSAVYLCASSLRQGWAGANVLTFGAGSRLTVL.

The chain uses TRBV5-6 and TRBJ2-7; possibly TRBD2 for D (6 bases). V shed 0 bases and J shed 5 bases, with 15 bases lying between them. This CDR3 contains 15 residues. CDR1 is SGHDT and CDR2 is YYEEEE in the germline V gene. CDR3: CASSLGQLTGDEQYF. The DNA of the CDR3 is TGTGCCAGCAGCTTGGGACAGCTGACGGGGGACGAGCAGTACTTC.

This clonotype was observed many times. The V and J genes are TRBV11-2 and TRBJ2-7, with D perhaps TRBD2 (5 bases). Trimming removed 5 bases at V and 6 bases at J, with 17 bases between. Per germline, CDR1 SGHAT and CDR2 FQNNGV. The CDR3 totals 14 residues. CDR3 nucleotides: TGTGCCAGCAGCGTCAGGTCAGCGGCGGTCGAGCAGTACTTC. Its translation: CASSVRSAAVEQYF.